A selection of T cell receptor beta chains follows, all from one sample in a study of cytomegalovirus exposure and HLA in healthy donors. Generated by immunoSEQ multiplex PCR, the TCRdb table keeps only in-frame clones and is missing some. The table lists 180,000 or so clones, around 86% of them singletons. The sequencing input was PBMCs. These receptors were taken from a young man in good health and CMV-seropositive. Both conserved end residues are part of each CDR3. The order of the fields is clone size, J gene, D gene, V gene, CDR3 protein, CDR3 DNA. A D gene is named only where the DNA matches it firmly. A clone size is listed for some rows: how often the clone was seen (once, few, many), or a class if it is expanded.

abundance: -
j_gene: TRBJ1-1
d_gene: -
v_gene: TRBV5-1
CDR3aa: CASALPGNTEAFF
CDR3nt: TGCGCCAGCGCCCTCCCCGGAAACACTGAAGCTTTCTTT

abundance: -
j_gene: TRBJ2-5
d_gene: -
v_gene: TRBV5-1
CDR3aa: CASSFSRVQETQYF
CDR3nt: TGCGCCAGCAGCTTCTCTAGAGTCCAAGAGACCCAGTACTTC

abundance: -
j_gene: TRBJ2-7
d_gene: TRBD2
v_gene: TRBV5-4
CDR3aa: CASSPSGRSGEQYF
CDR3nt: TGTGCCAGCAGCCCTAGCGGGAGATCAGGGGAGCAGTACTTC

abundance: once
j_gene: TRBJ2-1
d_gene: -
v_gene: TRBV7-3
CDR3aa: CASSGPPGEQFF
CDR3nt: TGTGCCAGCTCCGGGCCCCCAGGTGAGCAGTTCTTC

abundance: -
j_gene: TRBJ1-2
d_gene: -
v_gene: TRBV19
CDR3aa: CASSVLREEQGYTF
CDR3nt: TGTGCCAGTAGTGTCCTCAGGGAGGAGCAAGGCTACACCTTC

abundance: -
j_gene: TRBJ2-1
d_gene: TRBD1
v_gene: TRBV27
CDR3aa: CASSLSVTGSDEQFF
CDR3nt: TGTGCCAGCAGTTTATCCGTGACAGGGAGCGATGAGCAGTTCTTC

abundance: -
j_gene: TRBJ2-4
d_gene: -
v_gene: TRBV5-6
CDR3aa: CASSVDPRENIQYF
CDR3nt: TGTGCCAGCAGCGTGGACCCGAGGGAAAACATTCAGTACTTC

abundance: -
j_gene: TRBJ2-3
d_gene: TRBD2
v_gene: TRBV13
CDR3aa: CASSLRLGGRTPTNTQYF
CDR3nt: TGTGCCAGCAGCTTAAGGCTTGGCGGGAGGACTCCCACGAATACGCAGTATTTT

abundance: -
j_gene: TRBJ2-1
d_gene: -
v_gene: TRBV7-8
CDR3aa: CASSLDRNEQFF
CDR3nt: TGTGCCAGCAGCTTAGATCGGAATGAGCAGTTCTTC

abundance: -
j_gene: TRBJ2-7
d_gene: -
v_gene: TRBV28
CDR3aa: CASSPHGSYEQYF
CDR3nt: TGTGCCAGCAGTCCACATGGATCCTACGAGCAGTACTTC

abundance: once
j_gene: TRBJ2-7
d_gene: TRBD2
v_gene: TRBV28
CDR3aa: CASSLMGGASSYEQYF
CDR3nt: TGTGCCAGCAGTTTAATGGGAGGGGCCAGCTCCTACGAGCAGTACTTC

abundance: -
j_gene: TRBJ2-2
d_gene: TRBD1
v_gene: TRBV7-9
CDR3aa: CASSLGTGVTGELFF
CDR3nt: TGTGCCAGCAGCTTAGGGACAGGGGTCACCGGGGAGCTGTTTTTT

abundance: -
j_gene: TRBJ2-1
d_gene: -
v_gene: TRBV7-9
CDR3aa: CASSLGGGNEQFF
CDR3nt: TGTGCCAGCAGCTTAGGGGGCGGCAATGAGCAGTTCTTC

abundance: -
j_gene: TRBJ2-7
d_gene: TRBD2
v_gene: TRBV18
CDR3aa: CASSPPAGGRVYEQYF
CDR3nt: TGTGCCAGCTCACCACCTGCGGGAGGTAGGGTCTACGAGCAGTACTTC

abundance: -
j_gene: TRBJ1-1
d_gene: -
v_gene: TRBV5-1
CDR3aa: CASSAGYPPRDGAFF
CDR3nt: TGCGCCAGCAGTGCGGGTTATCCTCCCCGGGATGGAGCTTTCTTT

abundance: -
j_gene: TRBJ1-5
d_gene: -
v_gene: TRBV7-9
CDR3aa: CASSLGQEPNQPQHF
CDR3nt: TGTGCCAGCAGCTTAGGCCAGGAGCCCAATCAGCCCCAGCATTTT

abundance: -
j_gene: TRBJ2-7
d_gene: -
v_gene: TRBV30
CDR3aa: CAWSNPISGGEQYF
CDR3nt: TGTGCCTGGAGTAACCCTATAAGTGGGGGGGAGCAGTACTTC

abundance: -
j_gene: TRBJ2-7
d_gene: -
v_gene: TRBV2
CDR3aa: CASSEQGPTYEQYF
CDR3nt: TGTGCCAGCAGTGAGCAGGGGCCTACCTACGAGCAGTACTTC

abundance: -
j_gene: TRBJ1-2
d_gene: TRBD1
v_gene: TRBV4-3
CDR3aa: CASSLRFPSGTGVNYGYTF
CDR3nt: TGCGCCAGCAGCCTAAGATTCCCAAGTGGGACAGGGGTTAACTATGGCTACACCTTC

abundance: -
j_gene: TRBJ2-7
d_gene: TRBD1
v_gene: TRBV9
CDR3aa: CASSGGQGFDEQYF
CDR3nt: TGTGCCAGCAGCGGCGGACAGGGGTTCGACGAGCAGTACTTC

abundance: -
j_gene: TRBJ2-7
d_gene: -
v_gene: TRBV6-5
CDR3aa: CASSYTASGGYEQYF
CDR3nt: TGTGCCAGCAGTTACACGGCATCCGGAGGCTACGAGCAGTACTTC

abundance: -
j_gene: TRBJ2-1
d_gene: TRBD2
v_gene: TRBV29-1
CDR3aa: CSVISGRAHEQFF
CDR3nt: TGCAGCGTTATTAGCGGGAGGGCACATGAGCAGTTCTTC

abundance: -
j_gene: TRBJ2-7
d_gene: -
v_gene: TRBV9
CDR3aa: CASSVGGDHTYEQYF
CDR3nt: TGTGCCAGCAGCGTAGGTGGGGACCACACCTACGAGCAGTACTTC

abundance: -
j_gene: TRBJ1-2
d_gene: TRBD1
v_gene: TRBV6-5
CDR3aa: CASSYSSRDRYYGYTF
CDR3nt: TGTGCCAGCAGTTACTCGAGTAGGGACAGGTACTATGGCTACACCTTC

abundance: -
j_gene: TRBJ1-1
d_gene: -
v_gene: TRBV19
CDR3aa: CASSSLPGTEAFF
CDR3nt: TGTGCCAGTAGTAGCCTACCGGGAACTGAAGCTTTCTTT

abundance: -
j_gene: TRBJ2-7
d_gene: -
v_gene: TRBV7-9
CDR3aa: CASSLGDSLSYEQYF
CDR3nt: TGTGCCAGCAGCTTAGGGGACTCCCTCTCCTACGAGCAGTACTTC

abundance: -
j_gene: TRBJ2-7
d_gene: -
v_gene: TRBV15
CDR3aa: CATSTRGRREQYF
CDR3nt: TGTGCCACCAGCACCCGGGGCCGGAGGGAGCAGTACTTC